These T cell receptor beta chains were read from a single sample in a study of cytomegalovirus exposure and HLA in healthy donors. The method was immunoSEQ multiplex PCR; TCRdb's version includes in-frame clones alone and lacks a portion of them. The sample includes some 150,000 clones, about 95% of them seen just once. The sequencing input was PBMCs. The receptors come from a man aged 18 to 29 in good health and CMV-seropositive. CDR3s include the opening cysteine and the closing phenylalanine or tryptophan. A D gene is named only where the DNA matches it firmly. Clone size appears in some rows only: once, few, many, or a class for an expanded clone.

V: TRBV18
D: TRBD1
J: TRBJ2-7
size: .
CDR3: CASSSNGQGPYEQYF
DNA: TGTGCCAGCTCATCAAACGGACAGGGTCCCTACGAGCAGTACTTC

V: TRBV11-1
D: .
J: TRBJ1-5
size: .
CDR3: CASSLAHGQPQHF
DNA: TGTGCCAGCAGCTTAGCGCACGGTCAGCCCCAGCATTTT

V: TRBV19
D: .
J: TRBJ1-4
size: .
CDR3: CASRKQGRNNEKLFF
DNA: TGTGCCAGTAGGAAGCAGGGAAGGAATAATGAAAAACTGTTTTTT

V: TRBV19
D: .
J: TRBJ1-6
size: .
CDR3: CASSIKALYNSPLHF
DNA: TGTGCCAGTAGTATCAAAGCCCTCTATAATTCACCCCTCCACTTT

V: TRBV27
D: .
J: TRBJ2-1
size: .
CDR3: CASSFSGEQFF
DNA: TGTGCCAGCAGTTTCTCCGGTGAGCAGTTCTTC

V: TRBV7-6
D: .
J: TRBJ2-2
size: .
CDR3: CASSWAGLNTGELFF
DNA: TGTGCCAGCAGCTGGGCGGGGTTGAACACCGGGGAGCTGTTTTTT

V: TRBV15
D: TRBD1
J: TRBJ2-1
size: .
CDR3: CATSRSRSGQGNEQFF
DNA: TGTGCCACCAGCAGATCCCGGTCGGGACAGGGCAATGAGCAGTTCTTC

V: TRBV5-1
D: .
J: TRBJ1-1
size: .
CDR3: CASSPYRDDEAFF
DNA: TGCGCCAGCAGTCCATACAGGGACGATGAAGCTTTCTTT

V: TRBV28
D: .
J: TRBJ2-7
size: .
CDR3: CASRSPLGSYEQYF
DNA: TGTGCCAGCAGATCTCCACTAGGAAGCTACGAGCAGTACTTC

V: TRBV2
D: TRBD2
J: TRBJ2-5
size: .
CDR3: CASTMLGGEETQYF
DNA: TGTGCCAGCACCATGCTCGGGGGGGAGGAGACCCAGTACTTC

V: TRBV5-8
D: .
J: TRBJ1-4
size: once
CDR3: CASSPGAVFGEKLFF
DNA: TGTGCCAGCAGTCCAGGGGCAGTATTTGGTGAAAAACTGTTTTTT

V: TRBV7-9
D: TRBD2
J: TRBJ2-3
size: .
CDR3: CASSPLSGRLDTQYF
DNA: TGTGCCAGCAGCCCGCTTAGCGGGAGGTTAGATACGCAGTATTTT

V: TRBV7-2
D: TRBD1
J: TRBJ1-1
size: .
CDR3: CASSSDRVSFF
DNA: TGTGCCAGCAGCTCCGACAGGGTGTCTTTCTTT

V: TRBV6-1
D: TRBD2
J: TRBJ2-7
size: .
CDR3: CASSLLGGATYEQYF
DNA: TGTGCCAGCAGCCTGCTCGGGGGGGCTACCTACGAGCAGTACTTC

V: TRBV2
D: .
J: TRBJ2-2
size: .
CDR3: CASGGLTNTGELFF
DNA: TGTGCCAGCGGGGGACTCACGAACACCGGGGAGCTGTTTTTT

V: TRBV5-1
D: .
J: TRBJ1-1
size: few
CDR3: CASSSSDRGEAFF
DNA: TGCGCCAGCAGCTCTTCCGACCGAGGTGAAGCTTTCTTT

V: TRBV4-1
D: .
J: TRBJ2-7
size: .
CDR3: CASSQGDWGGTSYEQYF
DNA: TGCGCCAGCAGCCAAGGGGACTGGGGCGGAACATCCTACGAGCAGTACTTC

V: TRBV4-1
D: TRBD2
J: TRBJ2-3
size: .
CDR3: CASSQRLAGGPGTDTQYF
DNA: TGCGCCAGCAGCCAAAGACTAGCGGGAGGGCCTGGCACAGATACGCAGTATTTT

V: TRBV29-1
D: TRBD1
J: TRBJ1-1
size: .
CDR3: CSVRQGNENTEAFF
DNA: TGCAGCGTGCGACAGGGGAATGAGAACACTGAAGCTTTCTTT

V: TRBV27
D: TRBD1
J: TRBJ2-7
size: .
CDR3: CASSSLRDRGYEQYF
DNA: TGTGCCAGCAGTTCCCTCCGGGACAGGGGGTACGAGCAGTACTTC